The 4 T cell receptor beta chains below were found in one sample sequenced in a study of cytotoxic CD8 clonotypes in ibrutinib-treated CLL. Sequenced by immunoSEQ multiplex PCR; TCRdb stores in-frame clones only, minus some. The repertoire holds 130,000 to 150,000 clones, around 93% seen once, with 11% in the top ten. The sample here was PBMCs, taken after 12 months of ibrutinib treatment. These receptors were taken from a human donor with chronic lymphocytic leukemia.

The chain is built from TRBV19 and TRBJ2-1; D is uncertain. The germline gives CDR1 LNHDA, CDR2 SQIVND (reference sequence). The CDR3 runs to 13 residues. V lost 7 bases, J lost 9 bases, and 16 bases lay in between. CDR3 coding DNA: TGTGCCAGTACAGCGTCAGCGCCAGGTGAGCAGTTCTTC. It specifies CASTASAPGEQFF. The variable domain in full, completed from reference TRBV19 and TRBJ2-1, reads DGGITQSPKYLFRKEGQNVTLSCEQNLNHDAMYWYRQDPGQGLRLIYYSQIVNDFQKGDIAEGYSVSREKKESFPLTVTSAQKNPTAFYLCASTASAPGEQFFGPGTRLTVL.

The chain couples TRBV11-2 to TRBJ1-1, with no clear D. Trimming took 5 bases from V and 6 from J, leaving 13 bases between them. The CDR3 contains 13 residues. CDR1 is SGHAT, CDR2 FQNNGV, per germline. CDR3 DNA sequence: TGTGCCAGCAGCCGAGAGGCCAATCCTGAAGCTTTCTTT. Its protein product is CASSREANPEAFF.

The rearrangement links TRBV4-1 to TRBJ1-2; D gene unclear. Trimming pared 4 bases from V and 1 base from J, leaving 16 bases between. CDR3 length: 16 residues. CDR1 and CDR2 from the germline V gene are MGHRA and YSYEKL. CDR3 amino acids: CASSPEALGVNYGYTF. The CDR3 DNA is TGCGCCAGCAGCCCTGAAGCGTTGGGAGTTAACTATGGCTACACCTTC.

This clone was counted a single time. The V call is TRBV7-3, the J call TRBJ1-1; D is unclear. This CDR3 is built from 15 residues. Germline lookup yields CDR1 SGHTA and CDR2 FQGTGA. V was pared by 0 bases and J by 1 base, with 9 bases between. The CDR3: CASSLTWGGNTEAFF. CDR3 DNA: TGTGCCAGCAGCTTAACGTGGGGAGGGAACACTGAAGCTTTCTTT.